The 21 T cell receptor beta chains below all came from one sample that was sequenced in a study of blood T cell repertoires in COVID-19. Generated by immunoSEQ multiplex PCR, the TCRdb table keeps only in-frame clones and is missing some. The sample includes 300,000 to 350,000 clones, approximately 85% of them seen just once. The sample was PBMCs or T cells enriched from blood (not recorded which). These TCRs come from a man aged 25-45 years who had recovered from COVID-19.

To note about this clone: One end of the junction fails to match germline, which may point to a read error. V and J are TRBV4-1 and TRBJ1-1; the match to TRBD1 covers 8 bases. The CDR3 loop spans 13 amino acids. CDR1 and CDR2 (germline): MGHRA, YSYEKL. In DNA form, the CDR3 reads TGCGCCAGCATCCAAACAGGGGGCACTGAAGCTTTCTTT. Its translation: CASIQTGGTEAFF.

The rearrangement uses TRBV13 and TRBJ1-6; TRBD1 agrees at 10 bases. The CDR3 contains 14 residues. CDR1 is PRHDT and CDR2 is FYEKMQ in the germline V gene (reference sequence). V was clipped by 6 bases and J by 9 bases; unmatched bases: 5. In DNA form, the CDR3 reads TGTGCCAGCAGACGGGGACAGGGGACTTCACCCCTCCACTTT. Amino acid sequence: CASRRGQGTSPLHF.

This clone has only one observation. Other DNA sequences in this specimen translate into the identical CDR3. The rearrangement uses TRBV2 and TRBJ2-1; D is uncertain. Germline CDR1 SNHLY, CDR2 FYNNEI. The CDR3 loop spans 13 amino acids. The V and J ends lost 1 base and 7 bases respectively, with 8 bases between them. The CDR3 protein is CASSEGGDNEQFF. The DNA of the CDR3 is TGTGCCAGCAGTGAAGGCGGTGATAATGAGCAGTTCTTC. The whole variable domain, remainder taken from reference TRBV2 and TRBJ2-1, is EPEVTQTPSHQVTQMGQEVILRCVPISNHLYFYWYRQILGQKVEFLVSFYNNEISEKSEIFDDQFSVERPDGSNFTLKIRSTKLEDSAMYFCASSEGGDNEQFFGPGTRLTVL.

This clone was detected only a few times. The rearrangement joins TRBV7-3 to TRBJ2-7; TRBD2 matches at 9 bases. The V gene end was trimmed by 2 bases and the J gene end by 6 bases; junction bases not matched to a gene: 2. Germline CDR1 SGHTA, CDR2 FQGTGA. There are 13 residues in the CDR3. The CDR3 loop is CASSLGTSSEQYF. Written as DNA, the CDR3 is TGTGCCAGCAGCTTAGGGACTAGCTCCGAGCAGTACTTC. The entire variable domain, with the rest obtained from reference TRBV7-3 and TRBJ2-7, is as follows: GAGVSQTPSNKVTEKGKYVELRCDPISGHTALYWYRQSLGQGPEFLIYFQGTGAADDSGLPNDRFFAVRPEGSVSTLKIQRTERGDSAVYLCASSLGTSSEQYFGPGTRLTVT.

The chain employs TRBV19 and TRBJ1-5; 7 bases align to TRBD1. Germline CDR1 and CDR2: LNHDA and SQIVND (reference sequence). CDR3 length equals 15 residues. After removal of 0 bases from V and 6 bases from J, the junction contained 5 bases not matched to a gene. The DNA for the CDR3 is TGTGCCAGTAGTATAGATCGACAGGGAGGTCAGCCCCAGCATTTT. Protein sequence: CASSIDRQGGQPQHF.

V is TRBV9 and J is TRBJ1-1; D is perhaps TRBD1 (5 bases). The CDR3 loop spans 13 amino acids. Germline CDR1 SGDLS, CDR2 YYNGEE. Trimming took off 3 bases at V and 1 base at J, with 7 bases between the two ends. CDR3 loop: CASSGGQNTEAFF. CDR3 sequence (DNA): TGTGCCAGCAGCGGAGGACAGAACACTGAAGCTTTCTTT.

This chain connects TRBV15 to TRBJ1-3; D call uncertain. Trimming shortened V by 1 base and J by 4 bases, and 11 bases separated the two germline ends. The germline V gene encodes CDR1 LNHNV and CDR2 YYDKDF (reference sequence). The CDR3 totals 15 residues. As DNA, the CDR3 is TGTGCCACCAGCAGAGCCGCGGCGGGAGGAAACACCATATATTTT. This gives the protein CATSRAAAGGNTIYF.

The gene calls are TRBV7-8 and TRBJ2-3, with D maybe TRBD1 (6 bases). CDR1 is SGHVS and CDR2 is FQNEAQ in the germline V gene. The CDR3 is 16 residues long. V gave up 3 bases and J gave up 3 bases, with 16 bases separating them. CDR3 residues: CASSFERDMGTDTQYF. In DNA form, the CDR3 reads TGTGCCAGCAGCTTCGAACGGGACATGGGTACAGATACGCAGTATTTT.

The chain combines TRBV28 with TRBJ2-6; 7 nucleotides agree with TRBD1. Looked up from germline, CDR1 is MDHEN and CDR2 is SYDVKM. The J segment lost 2 bases and the V segment lost 5 bases, leaving 0 bases of the junction unmatched. The CDR3 is 14 amino acids. CDR3: CASSQGAGANVLTF. The CDR3 nucleotides are TGTGCCAGCAGTCAGGGGGCTGGGGCCAACGTCCTGACTTTC.

This clone was recorded a few times. CDR3: CASSQSGQGRRRSYGYTF. CDR3 sequence (DNA): TGTGCCAGTAGCCAATCCGGGCAGGGGCGTCGGCGCTCCTATGGCTACACCTTC. The chain links TRBV19 to TRBJ1-2, with a weak D call TRBD1 (6 bases). Trimming shortened V by 6 bases and J by 4 bases, and 27 bases separated the two germline ends. Germline V CDR1 and CDR2: LNHDA, SQIVND (reference sequence). The CDR3 extends over 18 amino acids.

The chain combines TRBV7-9 with TRBJ1-5; D not certain. There are 12 residues in the CDR3. V shed 4 bases and J shed 5 bases, with 6 bases lying between them. Germline values: CDR1 SEHNR, CDR2 FQNEAQ (reference sequence). The CDR3 loop is CASSSSDQPQHF. The CDR3 DNA follows: TGTGCCAGCAGCTCGTCAGATCAGCCCCAGCATTTT.

CDR3 loop: CASSPGTGRGEKLFF. The CDR3 bases are TGTGCCAGCTCGCCTGGGACAGGGCGCGGTGAAAAACTGTTTTTT. The gene calls are TRBV18 and TRBJ1-4; TRBD1 agrees at 9 bases. Per the germline V gene, CDR1 is KGHSH and CDR2 is LQKENI. The CDR3 has 15 residues. Losses at the gene ends were 6 bases for V and 7 bases for J; bases not matched to a gene: 9.

This rearrangement joins TRBV9 to TRBJ1-1; tentative D call: TRBD1 (5 bases). Trimming took 0 bases from V and 1 from J, leaving 13 bases between them. CDR1 is SGDLS, CDR2 YYNGEE, per germline. The CDR3 covers 16 residues. The CDR3 loop is CASSVATGGPNTEAFF. CDR3 bases: TGTGCCAGCAGCGTAGCTACAGGAGGGCCGAACACTGAAGCTTTCTTT.

V gene TRBV7-3 combines with J gene TRBJ1-3; possibly TRBD1 for D (5 bases). Germline V CDR1 and CDR2: SGHTA, FQGTGA. The CDR3 runs 14 residues. Trimming shortened V by 3 bases and J by 4 bases, and 10 bases separated the two germline ends. The chain's CDR3 is CASSFGGGGNTIYF. The CDR3 DNA follows: TGTGCCAGCAGCTTTGGGGGAGGAGGAAACACCATATATTTT.

In this sample, this clone turned up once. The V gene is TRBV23-1, the J gene TRBJ2-7, with D possibly being TRBD1 (6 bases). TRBV23-1 is filed as an ORF, its function uncertain. Trimming left V 0 bases short and J 3 bases short, with 9 bases between. This CDR3 is 14 amino acids long. In nucleotides, the CDR3 is TGCGCCAGCAGTCAATCGGGACACTACTACGAGCAGTACTTC. This codes for CASSQSGHYYEQYF.

The chain couples TRBV12-3 or TRBV12-4 to TRBJ1-1; D perhaps matches TRBD1 (5 bases). CDR3 size: 13 residues. V shed 5 bases and J shed 5 bases, with 12 bases lying between them. The CDR3: CASSRQIVTEAFF. The DNA of the CDR3 is TGTGCCAGCAGTCGACAGATTGTTACTGAAGCTTTCTTT.

This clone was picked up one time. The genes are TRBV25-1 and TRBJ2-1, with D tentatively TRBD2 (5 bases). The V end lost 2 bases, the J end lost 5 bases, and 10 bases lay between the germline ends. This CDR3 region has 14 residues. The germline CDR1 and CDR2 sequences are MGHDK and SYGVNS. CDR3 in amino acids: CASSEGGFNNEQFF. The CDR3 DNA follows: TGTGCCAGCAGTGAAGGAGGTTTCAACAATGAGCAGTTCTTC.

In DNA form, the CDR3 reads TGTGCCAGCAGCACAATCGAGCGGGGGCTAGCAGATACGCAGTATTTT. Its translation: CASSTIERGLADTQYF. The V call is TRBV13, the J call TRBJ2-3, with 8 bases aligning to TRBD2. V was clipped by 5 bases and J by 4 bases; unmatched bases: 11. Germline-derived CDR1 and CDR2 are PRHDT and FYEKMQ (reference sequence). The CDR3 length is 16 residues.

The chain carries TRBV30 and TRBJ2-7; 8 positions agree with TRBD1. The CDR3 is 15 residues long. Trimming at V came to 2 bases and at J to 2 bases, leaving 8 bases not matched to a gene. Germline V gene lookup returns CDR1 GTSNPN and CDR2 SVGIG (reference sequence). The CDR3 coding sequence is TGTGCCTGGAGTCCGATAGACAGGGGTACCTACGAGCAGTACTTC. Translation gives CAWSPIDRGTYEQYF.

A note on this clone: Mismatch with germline at one junction end may stem from a read error. This sequence joins TRBV7-3 and TRBJ2-3; D perhaps matches TRBD2 (6 bases). This CDR3 comprises 12 residues. Germline V gene data show CDR1 as SGHTA and CDR2 as FQGTGA. CDR3 DNA: TGTGCCAGCAGCCCACCAGCGGGCCCCCCCCATTTT. Its protein product is CASSPPAGPPHF. Filled out from reference TRBV7-3 and TRBJ2-3, the complete variable domain reads GAGVSQTPSNKVTEKGKYVELRCDPISGHTALYWYRQSLGQGPEFLIYFQGTGAADDSGLPNDRFFAVRPEGSVSTLKIQRTERGDSAVYLCASSPPAGPPHFGPGTRLTVL.

The V and J genes are TRBV5-1 and TRBJ2-7, with D possibly TRBD1 on 6 matching bases. V lost 1 base, J lost 2 bases, and 16 bases lay in between. Germline CDR1 SGHRS, CDR2 YFSETQ. The CDR3 consists of 16 residues. The CDR3 region has the DNA TGCGCCAGCAGCTTGTACCAACAGACAGGAGCCTACGAGCAGTACTTC. Amino acids: CASSLYQQTGAYEQYF.